Below, 8 T cell receptor beta chains from the same sample are listed, as sequenced in a study of blood T cells in healthy people across ages (dated by TCRdb to the mid-2010s). The protocol used for the library was 5' RACE. For sequencing, an Illumina HiSeq 2500 was employed. A second PCR of about 7 to 12 cycles was run with a J-beta primer mix and a sample-barcoded 5' primer. TCRdb ran its own pipeline on the public reads, namely fastp trimming at Q25 and MiXCR clone calling, and kept in-frame beta chains. Every distinct CDR3 protein forms one entry, paired with its most common genes and DNA. This sample holds about 2 million distinct CDR3 sequences; around 48% were observed only once. In total, the top ten clones hold approximately 2% of the sample. The specimen was blood. Receptor source: a woman between 40 and 50 years old in good health.

This chain joins TRBV9 and TRBJ2-1, with D perhaps TRBD1 (6 bases). The V end lost 3 bases, the J end lost 9 bases, and 22 bases lay between the germline ends. Germline V gives CDR1 SGDLS, CDR2 YYNGEE. The CDR3 totals 16 residues. The CDR3 DNA sequence: TGTGCCAGCAGCGACTCCGGGACAATCTTTCTAAGTGAGCAGTTCTTC. Translation gives CASSDSGTIFLSEQFF.

The chain combines TRBV7-6 with TRBJ2-1; D remains unclear. CDR3 length: 12 residues. Germline V gene data show CDR1 as SGHVS and CDR2 as FNYEAQ. Trimming cost V 5 bases and J 10 bases, with 12 bases left between them. This chain's CDR3 is CASSQAHAEQFF. CDR3 bases: TGTGCCAGCAGCCAAGCCCATGCAGAGCAGTTCTTC.

CDR3 nucleotides: TGTGCCAGCGCCAGTGGGGGGTTCACAGATACGCAGTATTTT. This gives the protein CASASGGFTDTQYF. J is TRBJ2-3 and V is TRBV11-2, with D maybe TRBD2 (6 bases). The CDR3 spans 14 residues. CDR1 is SGHAT, CDR2 FQNNGV, per germline. Trimming cost V 8 bases and J 2 bases, with 14 bases left between them.

This clonotype was counted between two and nine times. The chain has TRBV20-1 and TRBJ1-4, with 7 bases that match TRBD1. The germline V gene encodes CDR1 DFQATT and CDR2 SNEGSKA (reference sequence). The length of the CDR3 is 16 residues. Trimming removed 2 bases from V and 2 bases from J; junction bases left unmatched: 8. The CDR3 reads CSARIQGFSTNEKLFF. The CDR3 bases are TGCAGTGCTAGAATACAGGGGTTTAGCACTAATGAAAAACTGTTTTTT.

This clonotype showed up just a few times. The chain couples TRBV7-9 to TRBJ2-5; D ambiguous. With 4 bases removed from V and 2 bases from J, the gap between germline ends came to 11 bases. Germline lookup yields CDR1 SEHNR and CDR2 FQNEAQ (reference sequence). This CDR3 is built from 14 residues. The CDR3 loop is CASSWRGEQETQYF. The CDR3 bases are TGTGCCAGCAGCTGGAGAGGTGAACAAGAGACCCAGTACTTC.

This clonotype was recorded at least ten times. This chain links TRBV29-1 with TRBJ2-7, with TRBD2 as a possible D gene (5 bases). Trimming cost V 8 bases and J 7 bases, with 21 bases left between them. This CDR3 region has 13 residues. Germline CDR1 and CDR2: SQVTM and ANQGSEA. CDR3 nucleotides: TGCAGCTCTATCTCGGGAACCTTGGGGGAGCAGTACTTC. Amino acid sequence: CSSISGTLGEQYF.

This clonotype was seen more than once but under ten times. This chain joins TRBV4-1 and TRBJ2-1; TRBD2 aligns across 15 bases. The J segment lost 4 bases and the V segment lost 4 bases, leaving 5 bases of the junction unmatched. This CDR3 contains 17 residues. The germline V gene encodes CDR1 MGHRA and CDR2 YSYEKL. CDR3 sequence reads: CASSLSGTSGGYNEQFF. The CDR3 DNA is TGCGCCAGCAGCCTTTCTGGGACTAGCGGGGGGTACAATGAGCAGTTCTTC.

This clonotype was counted once. A much larger clone differs by one base, so this may be a read error. This chain connects TRBV29-1 to TRBJ2-5, with D perhaps TRBD1 (6 bases). The CDR3 consists of 10 residues. Germline V gene lookup returns CDR1 SQVTM and CDR2 ANQGSEA. The CDR3 DNA reads as TGCAGCGGGGGGCAAGGGACCCAGTACTTC. Translation gives CSGGQGTQYF.